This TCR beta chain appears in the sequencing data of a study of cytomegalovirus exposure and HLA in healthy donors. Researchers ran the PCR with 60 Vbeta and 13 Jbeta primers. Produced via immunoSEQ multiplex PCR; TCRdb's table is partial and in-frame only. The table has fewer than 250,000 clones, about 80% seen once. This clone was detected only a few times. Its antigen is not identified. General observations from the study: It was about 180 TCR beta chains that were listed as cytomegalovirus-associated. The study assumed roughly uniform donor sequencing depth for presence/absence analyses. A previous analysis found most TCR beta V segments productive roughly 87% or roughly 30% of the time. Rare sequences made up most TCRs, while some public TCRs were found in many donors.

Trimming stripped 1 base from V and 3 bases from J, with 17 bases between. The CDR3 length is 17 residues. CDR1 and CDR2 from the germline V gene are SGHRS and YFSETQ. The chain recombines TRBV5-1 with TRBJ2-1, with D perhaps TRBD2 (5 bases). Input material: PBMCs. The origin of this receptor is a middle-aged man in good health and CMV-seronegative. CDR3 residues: CASSLWASSTLYNEQFF. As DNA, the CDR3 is TGCGCCAGCAGCTTGTGGGCTTCTAGCACTCTCTACAATGAGCAGTTCTTC.